These 3 T cell receptor beta chains were all obtained from the same sample, sequenced in a study of T cell clones after liver transplantation. Only in-frame clones appear in the TCRdb table, and some are missing; sequencing was by immunoSEQ multiplex PCR. The table includes around 19,000 clones, 75% to 90% detected once. Sample: CD8+ T cells from blood, taken before liver transplant. Receptor source: a human donor who received a liver transplant.

The V and J genes are TRBV27 and TRBJ2-7; 7 bases agree with TRBD1. The germline gives CDR1 MNHEY, CDR2 SMNVEV (reference sequence). Trimming cost V 8 bases and J 6 bases; bases outside gene matches: 10. The CDR3 runs 13 residues. This CDR3 reads CASGRQGWGEQYF. The DNA for the CDR3 is TGTGCCAGCGGAAGACAGGGTTGGGGCGAGCAGTACTTC.

By share, this clone counts as large. The chain joins TRBV5-8 to TRBJ2-2; 7 positions agree with TRBD1. The germline V gene has CDR1 SGHTS and CDR2 YDEGEE. This CDR3 comprises 19 residues. Losses at the gene ends were 0 bases for V and 5 bases for J; bases not matched to a gene: 16. The CDR3 loop is CASSLGAVFVQGLTGELFF. The CDR3 DNA reads as TGTGCCAGCAGCTTGGGGGCAGTCTTCGTACAGGGGCTTACCGGGGAGCTGTTTTTT.

The CDR3 DNA follows: TGTGCCAGCAGCTCCGGCGCAGGGTTGGATGAGCAGTTCTTC. Translation gives CASSSGAGLDEQFF. V is TRBV11-3 and J is TRBJ2-1; a possible D gene is TRBD1 (5 bases). Germline-derived CDR1 and CDR2 are SGHNT and YENEEA. CDR3 length equals 14 residues. The V and J ends lost 4 bases and 8 bases respectively, with 15 bases between them.